This T cell receptor beta chain was obtained from a study of cytomegalovirus exposure and HLA in healthy donors. As for this clone: Its antigen is unknown.

60 Vbeta and 13 Jbeta primers were used in PCR. Measured with immunoSEQ multiplex PCR; TCRdb has only the in-frame clones, and not every one. The data contain 100,000 or so clones, around 74% of them singletons. These donors counted as nominally healthy when sampled, but unrecorded immune exposures were likely. Germline-derived CDR1 and CDR2 are SEHNR and FQNEAQ (reference sequence). The CDR3 covers 15 residues. V lost 3 bases, J lost 0 bases, and 5 bases stayed unmatched. Whole-study results and caveats: Most TCR sequences were seen very rarely across donors, but some public TCRs occurred in many. Follow-up analysis found HLA locus-dependent TCR association rates, highest for DRB1 and lowest for HLA-C. Most CMV-associated TCR beta chains were later found to appear HLA-restricted.

This rearrangement joins TRBV7-9 to TRBJ2-7, with 7 bases identical to TRBD1. The sequenced sample consisted of PBMCs. This TCR came from a man aged 35-49 years in good health and CMV-seronegative. CDR3 loop: CASSLGTESSYEQYF. CDR3 bases: TGTGCCAGCAGCTTGGGGACAGAAAGCTCCTACGAGCAGTACTTC.